This entry is about one T cell receptor beta chain. The antigen this receptor binds is unknown. This sample is drawn from a study of cytomegalovirus exposure and HLA in healthy donors (dated by TCRdb to 2016 to 2017). Notes on the research overall: According to an earlier analysis of a few hundred of the donors, about 180 million T cells yielded over 100 million unique TCR beta sequences and about 300 Gb of sequence data. All discovery cohort repertoires had been generated using a single sequencing platform. An early release covering about 600 HLA-typed donors comprised approximately 290 gigabases of sequencing data and roughly 85 million unique TCR sequences. The study profiled the T cell repertoires of hundreds of subjects by immunosequencing and related them to cytomegalovirus serostatus. To study patterns of TCR occurrence, a later analysis re-analyzed previously published TCR beta repertoires from 500 to 850 donors and added high-resolution HLA genotyping. High-throughput TCR immunosequencing, statistical association of individual TCRs with disease status, and machine learning were combined to predict cytomegalovirus infection status. Among about 390 genotyped donors of the cohort, an average of 235,054 unique TCR beta nucleotide sequences were sequenced per donor, around a sixth of them non-productive. The study aimed to test whether signatures of past pathogen exposure could be identified by cataloging public T cell receptors. Class I and class II HLA loci were covered by the typing at four-digit resolution. Donor age, sex, ethnicity and CMV serostatus were compiled alongside the repertoire data. The later analysis used no new phenotypic data to find candidate immune exposures, relying instead on TCR beta sequences and their occurrence across donors. The genetic ancestry cluster associated with self-reported Caucasian donors included around four fifths of the 398 genotyped donors. In a later genetic analysis, genome-wide SNP genotypes for about 55% of the roughly 700 donors were used, and that subset was treated as a discovery cohort. The number of typed donors differed by locus: roughly 629-640 for A, B, C, DRB1 and DQB1; some 500 for DQA1; around 610 for DPA1; and some 470 for DPB1. Four to six DR-DQ haplotypes were handled as single units for association and clustering, since linkage in the cohort was strong. Besides the first cohort of hundreds of subjects, a separate validation cohort made up of roughly 130 different subjects was used. In an earlier analysis of around 540 of the donors, high-throughput TCR beta sequencing was used to judge whether each TCR beta V gene segment behaved as functional or pseudogenic. General conclusions and limits of the study: In vitro tests confirmed that a few of the cytomegalovirus-associated TCR beta chains recognize cytomegalovirus antigens. The classifier was reported to diagnose cytomegalovirus status with high specificity and sensitivity in both the original cohort and the validation cohort. The presence/absence analyses assumed that sequencing depth was roughly uniform across donors, and that assumption may not be true. The sequencing pipeline was judged likely to have produced a cluster of highly shared sequence variants as a technical artifact. According to a later analysis, parvovirus B19, influenza, CMV and Epstein-Barr virus appeared linked to several top co-occurrence clusters. It was suggested by the authors that the approach could potentially be generalized to other disease states and immunological phenotypes. Most TCR sequences were observed very rarely across donors, whereas some public TCRs were present in many individuals. A further reported finding was that TCR beta sequences accurately predicted the HLA-A and HLA-B alleles for most subjects in the first cohort. The cohort was sequenced for TCR beta chains only, and without alpha or paired-chain data the features that could be detected were limited. At a false discovery rate of 0.05, a later analysis linked approximately 18,000 TCR beta sequences to specific HLA alleles. Compared with equally common non-associated chains, HLA-associated TCR beta chains in a later analysis were more clonally expanded and had lower generation probabilities. Compared with the roughly 600-donor mean, donors in an Asian-associated ancestry cluster had fewer N-insertions in productive TCRs, according to a later genetic analysis. Correlated functional status among segregating V segments might reflect linkage disequilibrium, but an unknown experimental factor could not be ruled out. In a later analysis, the rate of TCR association differed among HLA loci, with DRB1 alleles having the most associated TCRs and HLA-C alleles having the fewest. Most CMV-associated TCR beta chains appeared to be HLA-restricted in a later analysis, and the HLA associations seemed to be driven largely by CMV exposure. In an earlier analysis of some 500 of the donors, most TCR beta V segments were observed in productive rearrangements about 90% or about 30% of the time, broadly matching IMGT annotations. The study listed approximately 150 TCR beta chains as associated with cytomegalovirus. A later genetic analysis associated a missense DCLRE1C variant with V-gene and J-gene trimming of TCR beta chains, and an independent cohort replicated the association. For the cohort, immune exposure information was limited to CMV serostatus. When HLA alleles, especially DR and DQ, strongly co-occurred, attributing TCR associations to individual alleles was difficult. The earlier analysis of around 600 of the donors excluded roughly 17 rarely observed V segments, including chromosome 9 orphons, because counts were too low. Some IMGT-functional V segments, including TRBV6-2 and TRBV6-3, could not be told apart with the 87-base-pair reads, so those segments were excluded. Because HLA typing was unavailable for some donors at each locus, only the typed subset was used in association tests.

The cohort was made up of under 800 healthy bone marrow donors. All cohort members were sampled while nominally healthy, although unrecorded immune exposures were likely present. The donor was CMV seronegative and was included in the group of 352 seronegative cohort members. A peripheral blood sample was provided by each donor, and peripheral blood mononuclear cells were used for TCR beta sequencing. The Qiagen DNeasy Blood Extraction Kit was used to extract genomic DNA from the blood cell samples. The protocol used for the library was the immunoSEQ multiplex PCR assay. For the multiplex PCR, a mixture combining 60 forward primers for TCR Vbeta segments and 13 reverse primers for TCR Jbeta segments was used. Amplification of the CDR3 region of rearranged TCR beta genes was performed with a multiplex PCR assay on genomic DNA. Amplified TCR beta libraries were sequenced as 87-base-pair reads on the Illumina HiSeq System. Per the source publication's procedure: Across the 666 repertoires, a later analysis counted about 81 million unique TCR beta chains, roughly 11 million of which were shared by at least two donors. Raw reads were error-corrected and collapsed into unique sequences by a nearest-neighbor algorithm in which closely related sequences were merged to remove PCR and sequencing errors. Alignment of CDR3 sequences to IMGT reference sequences was used to assign V, D and J gene segments. For a sequence to be retained, a match of at least six nucleotides was required to both a V gene segment and a J gene segment. Rearrangements were called productive when the CDR3 lacked stop codons and stayed in frame with V and J; all others were non-productive. CDR3 was defined by IMGT convention, running from the second conserved V-encoded cysteine to the conserved J-encoded phenylalanine. The earlier analysis of 587 of the donors excluded any sequence lacking an unambiguous match to a single V gene segment. In an earlier analysis of some 590 of the donors, V segments were called functional above 56.7% productive rearrangements and were called segregating when the between-donor standard deviation exceeded 5%. A statistical classification framework was built to diagnose cytomegalovirus status from the catalog of TCR beta chain sequences. In a later analysis, TCR nucleotide sequences were compared against IMGT/GENE-DB human TR gene sequences so that V and J genes could be assigned. Using the TCRdist pipeline, a later analysis assigned CDR3 sequences along with most-parsimonious VDJ recombination scenarios. In a later analysis, each TCR beta chain was defined by its CDR3 amino acid sequence together with its V-gene family, and reads without a unique V-gene family were excluded. A later analysis removed 450 to 600 highly shared, low-generation-probability nucleotide sequences to deal with suspected cross-contamination and a sequencing artifact. A later analysis calculated a clonal expansion index for each public chain from normalized within-repertoire ranks of inferred template counts. In a later analysis, generation probabilities were computed with a VDJ recombination model fitted to out-of-frame rearrangements, and the resulting probabilities were checked against IGoR. Hypergeometric tests were used in a later analysis to score TCR-TCR, TCR-HLA and TCR-CMV co-occurrence, with a repertoire-size bias correction applied to the TCR pairs. In a later analysis, false discovery rates were estimated by permuting HLA or CMV assignments 20 times. In a later analysis, co-occurring TCRs were grouped using DBSCAN, with TCRdist sequence similarity added in when clustering inside HLA-allele-positive subsets. For co-occurrence clustering, repertoires with fewer than 30,000 or more than 120,000 public chains were excluded, along with 4 to 6 repertoires with anomalous nucleotide sharing. TCRdb's version of the immuneACCESS table is confined to in-frame rearrangements and falls short of the full clone set. An unresolved V gene accounts for under half of the shortfall where checked; the remainder is of unknown origin. The V and J calls and clone size are taken from that table; D and trimming were inferred from the DNA. The sample table on file contains approximately 190,000 clones. The ten largest clones represent 6.5% of the sample.

Via the germline V gene, CDR1 is LGHNA and CDR2 YSLEER. The CDR3 holds 15 amino acids from the cysteine to the phenylalanine. Only the CDR3 region is kept as DNA, spanning 45 bases read in frame from base 1. A distance of 9 bases separates the germline ends of V and J, which lose 1 base and 1 base respectively. The source of this sequence is a man younger than 45 in good health and CMV-seronegative. Sequences were obtained from PBMCs. Recombination connected TRBV4-3 to TRBJ2-3; no D gene is confidently identified. The DNA is as follows: TGCGCCAGCAGCCAAGCCATACGGGGCACAGATACGCAGTATTTT. It codes for CASSQAIRGTDTQYF.